This T cell receptor (beta chain) was retrieved from a study of blood T cell repertoires in COVID-19. Study-level background: Collection of acute and convalescent COVID-19 samples took place in the United States, Italy and Spain. Sample material is recorded as cDNA or gDNA derived from T cells, B-cell-depleted T cells, or PBMCs.

Original processing notes: Amplification of reference gene primers was used by the study to estimate nucleated cell counts. Data came from immunoSEQ multiplex PCR; TCRdb stores just in-frame clones and leaves some out. V and J calls and clone size are given by that table; D and trimming were obtained from the DNA. Of about 72,000 clones listed, 82% are singletons. Specimen: peripheral blood. The receptor was derived from a human donor in a cohort sampled during active COVID-19.

CDR3 amino acids: CASSSSMRTGVYEQYF. The CDR3 DNA sequence: TGTGCCAGCAGCTCATCCATGCGGACAGGGGTTTACGAGCAGTACTTC. This rearrangement joins TRBV5-4 to TRBJ2-7; TRBD1 matches 9 bases. This CDR3 has 16 residues. The junction had 11 bases not matched to a gene; V was cut back by 3 bases and J by 4 bases. Per germline, CDR1 SGHNT and CDR2 YYREEE (reference sequence).